Sequencing of this TCR beta chain was carried out in a study of glioma-infiltrating T cells listed by TCRdb under 2016. About the study as a whole: Sequencing of TCR alpha- and beta-chain repertoires was performed on glioma tissue, on non-neoplastic brain tissue, and on matched peripheral blood mononuclear cells. To gauge divergence between tissue and blood T-cell populations, every tissue-infiltrating repertoire was compared against the peripheral blood repertoire from the same patient. Three low-grade glioma patients, about 8 primary glioblastoma patients, and three non-glioma patients who contributed non-neoplastic brain tissue made up the paired cohort.

Counted from cysteine to phenylalanine, this CDR3 has 13 amino acids. Just the 39-base CDR3 DNA is kept, in frame starting at base 1. Trimming at the junction amounts to 6 bases on V and 3 bases on J, and the germline ends lie 12 bases apart. The iRepertoire nested amplicon-rescue multiplex PCR (arm-PCR) platform was used to amplify TCR alpha and beta CDR3 regions from RNA. The input for one-step reverse transcription and amplification was 100-400 ng of either tissue mRNA or PBMC total RNA. Following bead purification, Illumina adapters were added through a secondary multiplex PCR, and the libraries were then gel-purified between 200 and 400 bp. Demultiplexing relied on internal 6-nucleotide barcodes carried by the libraries. Libraries were sequenced on an Illumina MiSeq with 2x220 or 2x250 nucleotide paired-end reads. Per the authors' processing: FLASH 1.2.11 was used to merge paired reads, and BWA-MEM then aligned the reads to the GRCh37 human genome before TRA and TRB reads were extracted. An IMGT-derived reference of cassette sequences and CDR3 motifs, with pseudogenes included, was used for V and J assignment. Reads were translated in three frames, and productive CDR3s were defined as those with a C...FGXG motif and no stop codons. Unique combinations of V-J cassette pair and CDR3 amino acid sequence were defined as clonotypes. Hamming distance filtering was applied to reads, with thresholds set by the sequence error rate of each sample in mapped regions. The public sequencing data were trimmed at Q25 with fastp and processed into clonotypes with MiXCR by TCRdb, which kept only in-frame beta chains. Each record represents a unique CDR3 protein, reported with the most common genes and DNA among its rows. The V and J calls come from TCRdb's annotation, not from the publication. The table for this sample lists about 22,000 distinct CDR3 sequences; under 30% of them were counted only once. The ten largest clones capture about an eighth of the sample.

On the study overall, not on this receptor specifically: Tissue and blood shared very few CDR3 sequences, a result attributed to high CDR3 diversity and limited sampling. Group comparisons were based on small numbers of patients: three non-neoplastic, three low-grade glioma and 7 to 9 glioblastoma patients. VJ-independent divergence between tissue and blood was lower than expected in non-neoplastic patients but higher than expected in all gliomas, particularly low-grade gliomas.

This clonotype was detected a few times. Its cognate antigen has yet to be identified. It has no much larger one-base neighbor in the sample; base qualities were not kept. Sequencing used glioma tissue, nonneoplastic brain tissue, or PBMCs (not recorded which). The receptor chain draws on TRBV12-3 or TRBV12-4 and TRBJ2-7; a confident D gene designation cannot be given. The clonotype comes from a human donor with low-grade glioma or glioblastoma, undergoing nonglioma brain surgery, or in good health (not recorded which). The CDR3 loop reads CASSPPGFYEQYF. The nucleotide sequence is given as TGTGCCAGCAGCCCACCAGGTTTCTACGAGCAGTACTTC.